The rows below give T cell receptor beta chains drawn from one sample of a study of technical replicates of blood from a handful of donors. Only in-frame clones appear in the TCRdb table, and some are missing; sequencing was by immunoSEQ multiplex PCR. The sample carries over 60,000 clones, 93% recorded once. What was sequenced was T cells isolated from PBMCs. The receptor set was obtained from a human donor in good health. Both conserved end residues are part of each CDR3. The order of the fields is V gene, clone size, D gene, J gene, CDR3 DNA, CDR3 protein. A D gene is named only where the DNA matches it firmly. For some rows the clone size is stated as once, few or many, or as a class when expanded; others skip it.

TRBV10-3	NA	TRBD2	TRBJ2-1	TGTGCCATCAGTGAGTCCCTAGGGGAGGGTCTGTGGGAGCAGTTCTTC	CAISESLGEGLWEQFF
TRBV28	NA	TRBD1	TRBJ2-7	TGTGCCAGCAGAAGGACAGGGGTCTCCTACGAGCAGTACTTC	CASRRTGVSYEQYF
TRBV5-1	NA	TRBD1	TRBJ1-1	TGCGCCAGCAGCCCACAGGGGAGGACTGAAGCTTTCTTT	CASSPQGRTEAFF
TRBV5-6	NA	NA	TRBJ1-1	TGTGCCAGCAGCTTGGGGGGCCTGAATACTGAAGCTTCCTTT	CASSLGGLNTEASF
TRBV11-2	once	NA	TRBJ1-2	TGTGCCAGCAGCTTAGGCCAGGACATCTATGGCTACACCTTC	CASSLGQDIYGYTF
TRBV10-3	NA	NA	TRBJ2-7	TGTGCCATCAGGGGTTGGGAGCATCCCTACGAGCAGTACTTC	CAIRGWEHPYEQYF
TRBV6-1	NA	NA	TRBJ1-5	TGTGCCAGCATATCCAGGACAGACTATCAGCCCCAGCATTTT	CASISRTDYQPQHF
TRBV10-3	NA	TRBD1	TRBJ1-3	TGTGCCATCGCCGGGACAGGGGTAAACACCATATATTTT	CAIAGTGVNTIYF
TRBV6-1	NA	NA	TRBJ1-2	TGTGCCAGCAGTGAAGCTAACAGTTGGAACTATGGCTACACCTTC	CASSEANSWNYGYTF
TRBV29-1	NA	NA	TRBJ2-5	TGCAGCGTTGTACCGAGAGGGGAGACCCAGTACTTC	CSVVPRGETQYF
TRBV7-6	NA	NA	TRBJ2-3	TGTGCCAGCACCCCGGAGGCTATACGCACAGATACGCAGTATTTT	CASTPEAIRTDTQYF
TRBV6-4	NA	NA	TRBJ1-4	TGTGCCAGCAGCGAAGGCCCAGGGTCTAATGAAAAACTGTTTTTT	CASSEGPGSNEKLFF
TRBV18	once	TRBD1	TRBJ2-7	TGTGCCAGCTCCCAGGGACAGCACTACGAGCAGTACTTC	CASSQGQHYEQYF
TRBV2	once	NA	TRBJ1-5	TGTGCCAGCAGGAAGAGCTTCTCGGGAAATCAGCCCCAGCATTTT	CASRKSFSGNQPQHF
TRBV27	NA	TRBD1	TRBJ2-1	TGTGCCAGCAGCCCCGGTGTGACAGGGGTGCTTCGGGAGCAGTTCTTC	CASSPGVTGVLREQFF
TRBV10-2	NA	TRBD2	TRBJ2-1	TGCGCCAGCAGTTCCAGCCTAGCGGGACATTACAATGAGCAGTTCTTC	CASSSSLAGHYNEQFF
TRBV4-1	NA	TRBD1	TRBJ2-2	TGCGCCAGCAGCCAGTGGGACAGCCAGAGCACCGGGGAGCTGTTTTTT	CASSQWDSQSTGELFF
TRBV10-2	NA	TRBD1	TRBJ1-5	TGCGCCAGCAGTGACTACGGACAGGGGTCGGGTCAGCCCCAGCATTTT	CASSDYGQGSGQPQHF
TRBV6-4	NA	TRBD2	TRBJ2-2	TGTGCCAGCAGTGACTTAGCGGGAGGTAACACCGGGGAGCTGTTTTTT	CASSDLAGGNTGELFF
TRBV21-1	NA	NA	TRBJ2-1	TGTGCCAGCAGCCACAAATCCGGGACTAGCGGTTACAATGAGCAGTTCTTC	CASSHKSGTSGYNEQFF
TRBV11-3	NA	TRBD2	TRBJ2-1	TGTGCCAGCAGCACTCGGACTAGCGGAGTCTTCTTC	CASSTRTSGVFF
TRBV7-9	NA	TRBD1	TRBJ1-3	TGTGCCAGCAGCCCAGGACAGGCTGGAAACACCATATATTTT	CASSPGQAGNTIYF
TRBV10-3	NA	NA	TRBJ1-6	TGTGCCATCAGTGAGCAGGATTCACCCCTCCACTTT	CAISEQDSPLHF
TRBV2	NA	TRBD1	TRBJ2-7	TGTGCCAATTCCGGGACAGCCTACGAGCAGTACTTC	CANSGTAYEQYF
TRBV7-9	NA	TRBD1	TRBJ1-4	TGTGCCAGCAGCTTAGCTAGGACAGGACCTTCAACTAATGAAAAACTGTTTTTT	CASSLARTGPSTNEKLFF